This T cell receptor beta chain was obtained from a study of memory CD4+ T cells and cytomegalovirus serostatus. V lost 3 bases to trimming and J lost 3 bases; unmatched junction nucleotides: 8. Germline CDR1 SGHNT, CDR2 YYREEE (reference sequence). CDR3 length equals 15 residues. The repertoire was sequenced with immunoSEQ multiplex PCR; TCRdb's copy has only in-frame clones and lacks some. The sample lists 50,000 or so clones, around 80% occurring once. The sort gate was single viable CD3+CD4+CD8-CD45RO+ cells for memory CD4+ T cells. There are a few counts of this clone. The V call is TRBV5-4, the J call TRBJ2-5, with 7 bases that match TRBD1. The sequence derives from an adult in good health and CMV-seronegative. Sequencing used memory CD4+ T cells from blood. The CDR3 nucleotides are TGTGCCAGCAGCTCACAGGGGAGAGTAGAAGAGACCCAGTACTTC. Its translation is CASSSQGRVEETQYF.